The 3 T cell receptor beta chains below were found in one sample sequenced in a study of Ad26.COV2.S vaccination and SARS-CoV-2 variants. Described treatment: roughly 20 received Ad26.COV2.S at low or high dose, single or two shots; 5 received placebo; per-sample allocation not given. Sample collection was performed on day 63 after the first vaccine or placebo injection. Method: immunoSEQ multiplex PCR; TCRdb's copy keeps in-frame clones and lacks some. The data hold approximately 400,000 clones, with 70% to 90% observed a single time. The specimen comprised peripheral blood, sampled in a trial of Ad26.COV2.S vaccine versus placebo. These receptors all stem from a person between 18 and 59 years old who received the Ad26.COV2.S COVID-19 vaccine or a placebo.

The V gene is TRBV6-2 or TRBV6-3, the J gene TRBJ2-7; 7 nucleotides agree with TRBD1. J gave up 3 bases and V 5 bases, and 7 bases lay outside the gene matches. CDR3 length equals 14 residues. CDR1 and CDR2 (germline): MNHEY, SVGEGT. Here the CDR3 DNA reads TGTGCCAGCAGTGACAGGGTCAGAGACTACGAGCAGTACTTC. It is translated as CASSDRVRDYEQYF.

This clone was detected only a few times. V and J are TRBV7-6 and TRBJ2-6; 7 bases line up with TRBD2. Germline CDR1 and CDR2: SGHVS and FNYEAQ. V shed 5 bases and J 0 bases; nucleotides not matched to a gene: 10. CDR3 size: 18 residues. The CDR3 nucleotides are TGTGCCAGCAGCGACAAGGGGCGGGGGAGCTCTGGGGCCAACGTCCTGACTTTC. Its protein is CASSDKGRGSSGANVLTF.

This clone has only one observation. This chain links TRBV6-2 or TRBV6-3 with TRBJ2-7; 7 bases line up with TRBD1. J gave up 3 bases and V 0 bases, and 8 bases lay outside the gene matches. This CDR3 is built from 16 residues. The germline V gene encodes CDR1 MNHEY and CDR2 SVGEGT. CDR3 sequence (DNA): TGTGCCAGCAGTTACTCGCCGGGACAGAGTCTCTACGAGCAGTACTTC. Translated: CASSYSPGQSLYEQYF.